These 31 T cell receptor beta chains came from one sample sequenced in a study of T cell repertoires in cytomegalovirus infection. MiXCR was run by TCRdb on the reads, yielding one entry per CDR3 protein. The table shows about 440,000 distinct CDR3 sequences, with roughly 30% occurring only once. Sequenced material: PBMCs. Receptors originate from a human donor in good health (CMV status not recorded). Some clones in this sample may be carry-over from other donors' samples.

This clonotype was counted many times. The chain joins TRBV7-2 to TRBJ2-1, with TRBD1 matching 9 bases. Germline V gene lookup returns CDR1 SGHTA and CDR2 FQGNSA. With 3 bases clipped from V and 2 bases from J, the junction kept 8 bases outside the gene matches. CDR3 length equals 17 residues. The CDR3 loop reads CASSFPRTGVAYNEQFF. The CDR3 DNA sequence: TGTGCCAGCAGCTTCCCCCGGACAGGGGTTGCCTACAATGAGCAGTTCTTC.

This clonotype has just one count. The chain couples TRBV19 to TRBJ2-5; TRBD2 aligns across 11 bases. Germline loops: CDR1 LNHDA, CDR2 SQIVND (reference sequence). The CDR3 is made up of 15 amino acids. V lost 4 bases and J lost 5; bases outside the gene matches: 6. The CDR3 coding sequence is TGTGCCAGTAGTAATAGCGGGGGGGCCGCGGAGACCCAGTACTTC. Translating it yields CASSNSGGAAETQYF.

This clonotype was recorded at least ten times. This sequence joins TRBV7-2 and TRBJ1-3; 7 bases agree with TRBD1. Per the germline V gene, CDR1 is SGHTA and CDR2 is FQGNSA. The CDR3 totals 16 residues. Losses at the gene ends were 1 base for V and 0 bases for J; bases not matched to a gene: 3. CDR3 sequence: CASSLVGQASGNTIYF. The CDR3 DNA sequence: TGTGCCAGCAGCTTAGTTGGACAGGCCTCTGGAAACACCATATATTTT.

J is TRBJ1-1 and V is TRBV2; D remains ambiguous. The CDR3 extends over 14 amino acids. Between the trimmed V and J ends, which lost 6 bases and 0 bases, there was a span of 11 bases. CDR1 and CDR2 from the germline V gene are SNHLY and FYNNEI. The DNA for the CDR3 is TGTGCCAGCAGGATGATTCACATGAACACTGAAGCTTTCTTT. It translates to CASRMIHMNTEAFF.

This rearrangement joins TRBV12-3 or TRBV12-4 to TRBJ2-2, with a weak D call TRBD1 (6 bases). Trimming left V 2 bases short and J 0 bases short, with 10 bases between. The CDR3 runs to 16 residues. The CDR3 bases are TGTGCCAGCAGTTTAAAGGGACACACGAACACCGGGGAGCTGTTTTTT. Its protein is CASSLKGHTNTGELFF.

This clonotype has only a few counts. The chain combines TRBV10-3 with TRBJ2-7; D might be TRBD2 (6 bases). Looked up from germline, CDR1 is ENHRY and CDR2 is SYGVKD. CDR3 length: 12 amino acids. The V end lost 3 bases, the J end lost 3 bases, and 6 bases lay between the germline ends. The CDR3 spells CAISDSGYEQYF. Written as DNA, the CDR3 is TGTGCCATCAGTGATAGCGGCTACGAGCAGTACTTC.

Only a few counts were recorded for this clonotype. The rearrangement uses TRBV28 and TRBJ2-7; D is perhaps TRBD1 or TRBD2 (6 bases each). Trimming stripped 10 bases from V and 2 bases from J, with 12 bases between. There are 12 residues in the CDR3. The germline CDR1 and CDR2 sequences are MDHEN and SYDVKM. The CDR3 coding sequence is TGTGCCACCACGGGGGCTACCTACGAGCAGTACTTC. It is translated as CATTGATYEQYF.

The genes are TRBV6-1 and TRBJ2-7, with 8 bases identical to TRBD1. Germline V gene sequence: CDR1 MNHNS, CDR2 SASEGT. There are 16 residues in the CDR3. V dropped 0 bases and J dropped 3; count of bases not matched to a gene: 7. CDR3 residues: CASSEAHPGQGYEQYF. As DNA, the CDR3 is TGTGCCAGCAGTGAAGCCCACCCTGGACAGGGCTACGAGCAGTACTTC.

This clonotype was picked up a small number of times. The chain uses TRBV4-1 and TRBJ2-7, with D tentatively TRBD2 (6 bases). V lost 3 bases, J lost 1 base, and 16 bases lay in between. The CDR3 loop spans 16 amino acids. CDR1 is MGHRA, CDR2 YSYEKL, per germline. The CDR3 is CASSQVEGGASYEQYF. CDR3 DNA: TGCGCCAGCAGCCAGGTAGAGGGAGGCGCTTCCTACGAGCAGTACTTC.

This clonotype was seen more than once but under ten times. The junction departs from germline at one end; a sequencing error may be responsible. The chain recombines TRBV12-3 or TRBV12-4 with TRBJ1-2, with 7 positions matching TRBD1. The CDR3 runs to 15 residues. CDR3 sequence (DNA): TGTGCCACCAGTCCGACCGCAAGGACAGGCTATGGCTACACCTTC. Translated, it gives CATSPTARTGYGYTF.

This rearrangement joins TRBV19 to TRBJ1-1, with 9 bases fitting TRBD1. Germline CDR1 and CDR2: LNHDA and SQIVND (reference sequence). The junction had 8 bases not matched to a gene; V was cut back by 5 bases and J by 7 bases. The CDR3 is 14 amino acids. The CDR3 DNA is TGTGCCAGTAGTTGGGGGACAGGGACGTATGAAGCTTTCTTT. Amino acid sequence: CASSWGTGTYEAFF.

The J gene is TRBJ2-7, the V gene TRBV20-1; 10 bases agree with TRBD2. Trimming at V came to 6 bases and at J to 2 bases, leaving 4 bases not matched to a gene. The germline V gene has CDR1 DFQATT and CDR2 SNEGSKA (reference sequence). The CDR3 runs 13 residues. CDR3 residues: CSAPGLATYEQYF. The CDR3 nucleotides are TGCAGTGCACCGGGACTAGCGACCTACGAGCAGTACTTC.

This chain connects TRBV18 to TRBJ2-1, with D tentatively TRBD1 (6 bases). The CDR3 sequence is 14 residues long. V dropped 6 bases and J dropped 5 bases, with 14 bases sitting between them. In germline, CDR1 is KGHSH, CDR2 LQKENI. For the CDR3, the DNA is TGTGCCAGCTCGGCCGGGACACAGCACAATGAGCAGTTCTTC. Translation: CASSAGTQHNEQFF.

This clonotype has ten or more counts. CDR3 DNA: TGTGCCAGCAGCTTAGCTATGGACGGCGGGCAGCCCCAGCATTTT. Protein product: CASSLAMDGGQPQHF. The chain uses TRBV7-6 and TRBJ1-5; the D is unclear. CDR3 length equals 15 residues. V was shortened by 0 bases and J by 7 bases, with 13 bases between the two germline ends. CDR1 and CDR2 from the germline V gene are SGHVS and FNYEAQ.

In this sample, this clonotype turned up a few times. CDR3 region: CASSTGTYQETQYF. CDR3 nucleotides: TGTGCCAGCAGCACGGGGACTTACCAAGAGACCCAGTACTTC. V gene TRBV7-9 combines with J gene TRBJ2-5, with a possible D match to TRBD2 (6 bases). The germline V and J ends were trimmed by 5 bases and 0 bases, with 10 bases remaining between them. The CDR3 runs 14 residues. Per germline, CDR1 SEHNR and CDR2 FQNEAQ (reference sequence).

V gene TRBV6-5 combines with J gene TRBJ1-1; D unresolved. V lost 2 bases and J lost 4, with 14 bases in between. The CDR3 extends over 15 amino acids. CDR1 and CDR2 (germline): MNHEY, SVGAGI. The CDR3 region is CASSYAVEGGTEAFF. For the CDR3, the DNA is TGTGCCAGCAGTTACGCCGTAGAGGGAGGCACTGAAGCTTTCTTT.

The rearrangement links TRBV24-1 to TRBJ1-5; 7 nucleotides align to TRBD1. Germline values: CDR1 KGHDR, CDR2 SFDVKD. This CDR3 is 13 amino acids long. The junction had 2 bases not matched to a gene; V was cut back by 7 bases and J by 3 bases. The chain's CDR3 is CATSGQDNQPQHF. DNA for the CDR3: TGTGCCACCAGCGGACAGGACAATCAGCCCCAGCATTTT.

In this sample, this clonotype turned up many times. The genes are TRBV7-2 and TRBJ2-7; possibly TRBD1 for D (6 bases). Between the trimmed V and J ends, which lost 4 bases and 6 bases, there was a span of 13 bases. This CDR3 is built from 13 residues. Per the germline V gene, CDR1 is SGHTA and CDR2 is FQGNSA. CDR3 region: CASSSRGGLEQYF. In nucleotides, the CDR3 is TGTGCCAGCAGCTCCAGGGGTGGTCTCGAGCAGTACTTC.

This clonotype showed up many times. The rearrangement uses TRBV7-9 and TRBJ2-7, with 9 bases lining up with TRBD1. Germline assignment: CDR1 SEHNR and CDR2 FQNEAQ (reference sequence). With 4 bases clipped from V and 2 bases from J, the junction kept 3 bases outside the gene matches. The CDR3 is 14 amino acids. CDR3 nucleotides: TGTGCCAGCAGCTCGGACAGGGGCCCCTACGAGCAGTACTTC. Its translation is CASSSDRGPYEQYF.

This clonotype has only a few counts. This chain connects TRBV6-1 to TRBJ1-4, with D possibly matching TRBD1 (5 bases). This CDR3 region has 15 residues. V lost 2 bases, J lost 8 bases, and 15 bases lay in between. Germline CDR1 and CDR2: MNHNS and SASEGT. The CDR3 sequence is CASSESLGRGEKLFF. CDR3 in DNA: TGTGCCAGCAGTGAATCCTTGGGACGTGGCGAAAAACTGTTTTTT.

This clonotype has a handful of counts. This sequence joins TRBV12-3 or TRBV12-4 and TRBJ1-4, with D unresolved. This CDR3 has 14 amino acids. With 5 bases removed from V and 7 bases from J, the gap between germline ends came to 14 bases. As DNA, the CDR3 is TGTGCCAGCAGTATAGGGATATTGCGTGAAAAACTGTTTTTT. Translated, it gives CASSIGILREKLFF.

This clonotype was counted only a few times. CDR3 in amino acids: CASSLRIGQGDSGANVLTF. The CDR3 DNA follows: TGTGCCAGCAGCTTAAGGATTGGACAGGGGGACTCTGGGGCCAACGTCCTGACTTTC. The V and J genes are TRBV7-9 and TRBJ2-6, with 10 positions matching TRBD1. Germline lookup yields CDR1 SEHNR and CDR2 FQNEAQ (reference sequence). The CDR3 has 19 amino acids. Germline trimming cut 2 bases from V and 0 bases from J; bases unmatched to any gene: 7. The complete variable domain, with remaining parts taken from reference TRBV7-9 and TRBJ2-6, reads DTGVSQNPRHKITKRGQNVTFRCDPISEHNRLYWYRQTLGQGPEFLTYFQNEAQLEKSRLLSDRFSAERPKGSFSTLEIQRTEQGDSAMYLCASSLRIGQGDSGANVLTFGAGSRLTVL.

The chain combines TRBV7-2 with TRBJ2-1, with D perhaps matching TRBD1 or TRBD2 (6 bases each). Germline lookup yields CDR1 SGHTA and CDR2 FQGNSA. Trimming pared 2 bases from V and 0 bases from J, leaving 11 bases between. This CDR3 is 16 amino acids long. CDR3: CASSLFGGSSYNEQFF. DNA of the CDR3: TGTGCCAGCAGCTTATTCGGGGGCTCCTCCTACAATGAGCAGTTCTTC.

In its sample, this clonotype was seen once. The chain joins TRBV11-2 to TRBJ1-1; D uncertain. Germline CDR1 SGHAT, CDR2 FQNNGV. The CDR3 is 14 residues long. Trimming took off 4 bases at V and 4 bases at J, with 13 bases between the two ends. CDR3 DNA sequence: TGTGCCAGCAGCTCTCCAAGCATGAGCACTGAAGCTTTCTTT. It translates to CASSSPSMSTEAFF.

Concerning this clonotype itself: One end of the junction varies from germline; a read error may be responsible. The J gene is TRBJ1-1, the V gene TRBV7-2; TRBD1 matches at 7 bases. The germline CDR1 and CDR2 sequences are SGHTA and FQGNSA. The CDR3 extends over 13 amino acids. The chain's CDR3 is CASRPTGITEAVF. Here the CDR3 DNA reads TGTGCCAGCAGACCGACAGGGATCACTGAAGCGGTATTT.

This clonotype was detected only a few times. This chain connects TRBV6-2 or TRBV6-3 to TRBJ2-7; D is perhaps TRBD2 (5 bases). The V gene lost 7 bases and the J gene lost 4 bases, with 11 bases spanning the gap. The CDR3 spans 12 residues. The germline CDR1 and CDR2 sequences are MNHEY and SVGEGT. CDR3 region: CASTDYLYEQYF. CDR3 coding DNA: TGTGCCAGCACTGACTACTTATACGAGCAGTACTTC.

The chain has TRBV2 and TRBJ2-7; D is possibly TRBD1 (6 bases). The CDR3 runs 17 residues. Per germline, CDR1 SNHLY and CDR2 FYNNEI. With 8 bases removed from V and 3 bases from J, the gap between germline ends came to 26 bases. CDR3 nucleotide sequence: TGTGCCAGCCAGCAACTAAATGGGGGACAAGGAATCTACGAGCAGTACTTC. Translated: CASQQLNGGQGIYEQYF.

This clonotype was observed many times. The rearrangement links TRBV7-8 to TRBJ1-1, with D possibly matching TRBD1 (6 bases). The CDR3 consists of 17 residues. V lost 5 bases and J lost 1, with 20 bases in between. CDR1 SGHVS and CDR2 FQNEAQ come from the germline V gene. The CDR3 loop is CASSKERPGHTNTEAFF. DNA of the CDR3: TGTGCCAGCAGCAAGGAAAGACCGGGACACACGAACACTGAAGCTTTCTTT.

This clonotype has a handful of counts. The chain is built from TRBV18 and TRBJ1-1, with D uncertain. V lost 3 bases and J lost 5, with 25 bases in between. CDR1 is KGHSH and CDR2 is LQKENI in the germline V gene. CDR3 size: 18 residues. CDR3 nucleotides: TGTGCCAGCTCACCTTTATTTAGGGCAGCACCTGGAGATACTGAAGCTTTCTTT. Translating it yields CASSPLFRAAPGDTEAFF.

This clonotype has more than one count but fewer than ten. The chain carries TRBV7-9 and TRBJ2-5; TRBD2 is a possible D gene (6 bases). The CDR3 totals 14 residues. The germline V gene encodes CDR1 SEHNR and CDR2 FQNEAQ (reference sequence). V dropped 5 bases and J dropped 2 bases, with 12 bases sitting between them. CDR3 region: CASSGRDSQETQYF. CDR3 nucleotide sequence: TGTGCCAGCAGCGGCCGGGACTCACAAGAGACCCAGTACTTC.

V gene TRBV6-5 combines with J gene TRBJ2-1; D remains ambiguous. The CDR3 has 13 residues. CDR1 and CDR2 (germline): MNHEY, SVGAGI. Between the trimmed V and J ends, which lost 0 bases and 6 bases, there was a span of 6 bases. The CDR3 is CASSYSGLNEQFF. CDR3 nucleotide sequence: TGTGCCAGCAGTTACTCAGGGCTCAATGAGCAGTTCTTC.